This T cell receptor (beta chain) was recovered during a study of blood T cell repertoires in COVID-19. Study at large: Acute and convalescent COVID-19 samples came from the United States, Italy and Spain. PBMCs, B-cell-depleted T cells, or T cells were the source of the cDNA or gDNA that made up the material.

In the study's own analysis: Amplification from reference gene primers served as the basis for estimated nucleated cell counts. Some clones are missing from TCRdb's copy, which holds only in-frame ones; the method was immunoSEQ multiplex PCR. V and J calls plus clone size are reproduced from that table; the DNA served to infer D and trimming. This sample has about 270,000 clones, with around 87% found just once. Germline values: CDR1 MDHEN, CDR2 SYDVKM. Trimming shortened V by 10 bases and J by 3 bases, and 10 bases separated the two germline ends. This CDR3 has 13 residues. This receptor was obtained from a woman aged 50 to 65 with acute or convalescent COVID-19. The sequenced material came from peripheral blood. The J gene is TRBJ2-6, the V gene TRBV28, with no clear D. The CDR3 loop is CATCFNGANVLTF. The CDR3 region has the DNA TGTGCCACTTGTTTTAATGGGGCCAACGTCCTGACTTTC.